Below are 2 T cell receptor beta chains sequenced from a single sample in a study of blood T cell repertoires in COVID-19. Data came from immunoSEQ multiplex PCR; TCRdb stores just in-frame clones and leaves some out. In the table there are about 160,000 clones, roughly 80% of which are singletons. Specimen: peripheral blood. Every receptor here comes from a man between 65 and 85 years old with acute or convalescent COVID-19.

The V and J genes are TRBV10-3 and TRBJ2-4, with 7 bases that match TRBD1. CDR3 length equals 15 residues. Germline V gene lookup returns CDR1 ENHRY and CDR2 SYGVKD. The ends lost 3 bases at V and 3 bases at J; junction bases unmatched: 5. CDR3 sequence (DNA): TGTGCCATCAGTGAAGTACAGGGGTTCAAAAACATTCAGTACTTC. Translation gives CAISEVQGFKNIQYF.

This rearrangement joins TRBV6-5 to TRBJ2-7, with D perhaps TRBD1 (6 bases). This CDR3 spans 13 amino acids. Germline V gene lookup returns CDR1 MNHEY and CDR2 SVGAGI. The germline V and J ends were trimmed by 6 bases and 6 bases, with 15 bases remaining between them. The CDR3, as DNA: TGTGCCAGCAGGGTACAGGGTATCGGCGAGCAGTACTTC. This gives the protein CASRVQGIGEQYF.